This T cell receptor (beta chain) derives from a study of T cell responses to AZD1222 COVID-19 vaccine listed by TCRdb under 2021. Broadly, across the study: TCR sequencing covered about 230 trial participants: 207 given two doses of AZD1222 and 26 given two doses of MenACWY control vaccine. Trial participants were enrolled by age into subgroups of 18-55, 56-69 and 70-plus years, and about 150, 27 and 61 TCR-sequenced participants, respectively, were included in these subgroups. Broader findings and caveats from the paper: In the small 56-69-year group, the increase in depth fell short of significance, most likely because of low power. Reportedly, almost half of the unique spike-specific TCRs recognized epitopes lying outside the regions that are mutated in the B.1.351 and B.1.1.7 variants. The whole spike protein was spanned by vaccine-associated CD4 TCRs, and dominant responses were seen in regions 160-218 and 743-854. Participants were mostly white British and included more females than males, and it was suggested by the authors that clonal diversity may have been underestimated. After two AZD1222 doses, spike-specific TCR breadth and depth were significantly higher than at day 0 and than in MenACWY recipients. Conclusions about previously exposed vaccinees were limited because only 6 or 7 AZD1222 recipients were SARS-CoV-2 seropositive at baseline. Because no day 14 peak-response samples were available, repertoires were characterized only after the peak T cell response.

Turning to this clone: The clone's antigen remains unknown. No qualities accompany the bases; no much larger clone lies one base away.

The CDR3 regions of human TCRbeta chains were analyzed by immunosequencing. The original pipeline was this. Repertoire TCRs were matched against a reference library of SARS-CoV-2-specific TCRs generated with the MIRA antigen-specificity platform. Breadth was defined as the fraction of unique TCRs that were SARS-CoV-2-associated. Depth was defined as the fraction of total T cells that were SARS-CoV-2-associated. Using the MIRA data, every spike-specific TCR was mapped to the spike region that the TCR reacted to and assigned to either a CD4 or a CD8 class. Log10-transformed breadth and depth values were compared by one-way ANOVA with Sidak's multiple comparisons tests. What TCRdb holds here is the immuneACCESS table cut down to in-frame rearrangements. Part of the clones is not present; checked against another copy, under half of the missing clones reflect an unresolved V gene, and the others are unexplained. V and J calls and clone size are given by that table; D and trimming were obtained from the DNA. Present in this sample are some 150,000 clones, more than 85% of which were seen just once. The top ten clones comprise just under 7% of the sample.

The meaning of the sample's time point label: sample from adult after SARS-CoV-2 infection, after symptom onset. A couple of convalescent COVID-19 patients, sampled after symptom onset from adults with prior SARS-CoV-2 infection, were also TCR-sequenced for comparison. The CDR3 holds 13 amino acids from the cysteine to the phenylalanine. Solely the CDR3 DNA is kept, with 39 bases framed from the first base. Between the V and J ends, shortened by 2 bases and 3 bases respectively, the junction contains 7 bases. CDR1 and CDR2 were assigned from the germline V gene as KGHSH and LQKENI. The receptor was derived from an adult who had recovered from COVID-19. The sample consisted of peripheral blood, taken after recovery from COVID-19. The V and J segments used are TRBV18 and TRBJ1-1; no confident D gene assignment can be made. The CDR3 has the sequence CASSPTADTEAFF. At the DNA level, the sequence is TGTGCCAGCTCACCAACAGCGGACACTGAAGCTTTCTTT.